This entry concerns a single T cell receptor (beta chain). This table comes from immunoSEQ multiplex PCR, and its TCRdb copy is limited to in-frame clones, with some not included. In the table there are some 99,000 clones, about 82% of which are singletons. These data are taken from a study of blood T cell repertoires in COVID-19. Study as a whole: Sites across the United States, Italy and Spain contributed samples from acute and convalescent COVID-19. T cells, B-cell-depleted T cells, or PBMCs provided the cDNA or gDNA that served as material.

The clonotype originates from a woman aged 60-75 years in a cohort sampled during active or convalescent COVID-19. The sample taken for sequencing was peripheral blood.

The CDR3 sequence: CASSPTSGRVNNEQFF. CDR3 coding DNA: TGTGCCAGCAGCCCCACTAGCGGGAGGGTAAACAATGAGCAGTTCTTC. The chain couples TRBV5-4 to TRBJ2-1; 13 bases are a match to TRBD2. With 4 bases clipped from V and 5 bases from J, the junction kept 6 bases outside the gene matches. The CDR3 is 16 amino acids. The germline CDR1 and CDR2 sequences are SGHNT and YYREEE (reference sequence).